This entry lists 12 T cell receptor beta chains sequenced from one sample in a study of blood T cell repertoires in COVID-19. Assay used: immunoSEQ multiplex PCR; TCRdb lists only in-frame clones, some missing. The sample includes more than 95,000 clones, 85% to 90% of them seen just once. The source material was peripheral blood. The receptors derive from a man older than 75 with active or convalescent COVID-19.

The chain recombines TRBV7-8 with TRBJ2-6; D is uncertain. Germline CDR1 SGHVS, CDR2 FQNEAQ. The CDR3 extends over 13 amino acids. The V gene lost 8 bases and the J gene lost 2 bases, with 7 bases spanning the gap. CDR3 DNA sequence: TGTGCCAGCGGAGTAGCTGGGGCCAACGTCCTGACTTTC. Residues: CASGVAGANVLTF.

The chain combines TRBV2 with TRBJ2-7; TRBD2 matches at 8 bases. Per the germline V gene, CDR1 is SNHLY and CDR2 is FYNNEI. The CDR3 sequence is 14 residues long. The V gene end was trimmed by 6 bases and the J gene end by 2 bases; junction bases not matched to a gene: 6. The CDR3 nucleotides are TGTGCCAGCAGCCTGACCGGGGGGGCCTACGAGCAGTACTTC. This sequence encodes CASSLTGGAYEQYF.

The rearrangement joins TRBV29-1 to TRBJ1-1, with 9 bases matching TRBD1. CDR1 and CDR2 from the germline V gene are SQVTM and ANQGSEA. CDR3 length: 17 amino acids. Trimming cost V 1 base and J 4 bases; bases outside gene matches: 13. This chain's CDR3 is CSVEGRPGQGFGTEAFF. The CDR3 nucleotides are TGCAGCGTTGAAGGCCGTCCGGGACAGGGATTTGGCACTGAAGCTTTCTTT.

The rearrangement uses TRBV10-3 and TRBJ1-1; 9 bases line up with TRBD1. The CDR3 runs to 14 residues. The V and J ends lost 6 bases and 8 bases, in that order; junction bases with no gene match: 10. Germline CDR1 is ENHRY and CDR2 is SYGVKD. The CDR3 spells CAISPTPDRGEAFF. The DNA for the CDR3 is TGTGCCATCAGCCCCACTCCCGACAGGGGGGAAGCTTTCTTT.

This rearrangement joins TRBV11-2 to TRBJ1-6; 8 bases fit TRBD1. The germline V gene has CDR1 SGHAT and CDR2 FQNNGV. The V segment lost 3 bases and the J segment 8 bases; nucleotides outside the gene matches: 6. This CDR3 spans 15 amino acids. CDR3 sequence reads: CASSFRQGPYSPLHF. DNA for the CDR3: TGTGCCAGCAGCTTCAGACAGGGGCCTTATTCACCCCTCCACTTT.

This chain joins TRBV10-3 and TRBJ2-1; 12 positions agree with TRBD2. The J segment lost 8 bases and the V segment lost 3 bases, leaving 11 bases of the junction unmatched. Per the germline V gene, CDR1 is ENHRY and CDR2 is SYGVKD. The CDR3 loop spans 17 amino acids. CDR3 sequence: CAISERLAGGPWDEQFF. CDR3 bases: TGTGCCATCAGTGAACGGCTAGCGGGGGGGCCCTGGGATGAGCAGTTCTTC.

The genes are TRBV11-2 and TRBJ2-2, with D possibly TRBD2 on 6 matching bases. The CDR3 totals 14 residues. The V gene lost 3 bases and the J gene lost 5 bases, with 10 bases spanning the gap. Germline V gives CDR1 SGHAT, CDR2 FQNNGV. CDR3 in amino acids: CASSFSRETGELFF. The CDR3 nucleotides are TGTGCCAGCAGCTTCAGTCGGGAGACCGGGGAGCTGTTTTTT.

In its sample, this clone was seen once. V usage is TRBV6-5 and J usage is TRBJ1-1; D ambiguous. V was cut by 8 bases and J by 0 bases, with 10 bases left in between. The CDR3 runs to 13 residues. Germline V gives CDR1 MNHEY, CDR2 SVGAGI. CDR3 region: CASYQTLNTEAFF. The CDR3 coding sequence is TGTGCCAGCTATCAGACATTGAACACTGAAGCTTTCTTT.

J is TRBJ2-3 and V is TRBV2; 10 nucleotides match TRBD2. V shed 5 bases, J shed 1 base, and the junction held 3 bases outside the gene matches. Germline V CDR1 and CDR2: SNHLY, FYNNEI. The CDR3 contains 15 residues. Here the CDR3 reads CASSPLAGGTDTQYF. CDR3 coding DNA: TGTGCCAGCAGTCCTCTAGCGGGGGGCACAGATACGCAGTATTTT.

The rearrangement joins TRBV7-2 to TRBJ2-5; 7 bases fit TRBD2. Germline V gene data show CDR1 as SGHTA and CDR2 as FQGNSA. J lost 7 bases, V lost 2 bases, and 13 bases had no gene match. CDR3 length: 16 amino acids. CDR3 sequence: CASSLHLMGGGGTQYF. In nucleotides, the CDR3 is TGTGCCAGCAGCTTACACCTCATGGGCGGGGGAGGGACCCAGTACTTC. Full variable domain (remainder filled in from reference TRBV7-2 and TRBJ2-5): GAGVSQSPSNKVTEKGKDVELRCDPISGHTALYWYRQSLGQGLEFLIYFQGNSAPDKSGLPSDRFSAERTGGSVSTLTIQRTQQEDSAVYLCASSLHLMGGGGTQYFGPGTRLLVL.

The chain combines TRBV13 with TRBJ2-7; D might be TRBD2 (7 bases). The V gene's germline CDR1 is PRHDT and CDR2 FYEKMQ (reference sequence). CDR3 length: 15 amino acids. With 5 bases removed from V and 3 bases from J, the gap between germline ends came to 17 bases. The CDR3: CASSTGGGRDYEQYF. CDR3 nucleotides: TGTGCCAGCAGCACTGGGGGGGGCAGGGACTACGAGCAGTACTTC.

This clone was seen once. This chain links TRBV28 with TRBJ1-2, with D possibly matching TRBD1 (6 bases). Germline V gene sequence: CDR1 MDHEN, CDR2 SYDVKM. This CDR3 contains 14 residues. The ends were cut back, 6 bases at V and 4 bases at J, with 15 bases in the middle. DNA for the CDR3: TGTGCCAGCAGACCCTCGGGGGGCGCCTATGGCTACACCTTC. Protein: CASRPSGGAYGYTF.